This entry lists 21 T cell receptor beta chains sequenced from one sample in a study of memory CD4+ T cells and cytomegalovirus serostatus. Assay used: immunoSEQ multiplex PCR; TCRdb lists only in-frame clones, some missing. This table holds under 40,000 clones, roughly 85% found once. Single viable CD3+CD4+CD8-CD45RO+ cells were sorted as the memory CD4+ T cells. Material for sequencing was memory CD4+ T cells from blood. The receptors here all came from an adult in good health and CMV-seropositive.

This clone was seen more than once but under ten times. The rearrangement joins TRBV4-2 to TRBJ2-2; no definite D call. CDR3 length equals 15 residues. CDR1 is LGHNA, CDR2 YNFKEQ, per germline. V lost 7 bases and J 5 bases, leaving 17 bases between the germline ends. CDR3 DNA: TGTGCCAGCAAGGTTACCCCGACGAGTACCGGGGAGCTGTTTTTT. It encodes CASKVTPTSTGELFF.

The V and J genes are TRBV4-2 and TRBJ2-2; perhaps D is TRBD1 or TRBD2 (5 bases each). The V end was cut by 4 bases, the J end by 9 bases, with 15 bases between. Per germline, CDR1 LGHNA and CDR2 YNFKEQ. The CDR3 contains 14 residues. Written as DNA, the CDR3 is TGTGCCAGCAGCCCGGGACCTACTACGAGGGAGCTGTTTTTT. This gives the protein CASSPGPTTRELFF.

This rearrangement joins TRBV18 to TRBJ2-3; D is unresolved. Trimming left V 2 bases short and J 4 bases short, with 4 bases between. Germline loops: CDR1 KGHSH, CDR2 LQKENI. CDR3 length: 12 amino acids. The CDR3 nucleotides read TGTGCCAGCTCACCAGGAGCAGATACGCAGTATTTT. This translates into CASSPGADTQYF.

V gene TRBV13 combines with J gene TRBJ2-3; 7 bases fit TRBD1. Germline values: CDR1 PRHDT, CDR2 FYEKMQ (reference sequence). V lost 2 bases to trimming and J lost 4 bases; unmatched junction nucleotides: 12. The CDR3 is 17 amino acids. The CDR3, as DNA: TGTGCCAGCAGCTTAATCATGTTGGGACAGACCTCAGATACGCAGTATTTT. Translated, it gives CASSLIMLGQTSDTQYF. Variable domain in full (rest from reference TRBV13 and TRBJ2-3): AAGVIQSPRHLIKEKRETATLKCYPIPRHDTVYWYQQGPGQDPQFLISFYEKMQSDKGSIPDRFSAQQFSDYHSELNMSSLELGDSALYFCASSLIMLGQTSDTQYFGPGTRLTVL.

The CDR3 DNA reads TGTGCCAGCAGCTTGGGACAGGTTTCCTACGAGCAGTACTTC. Amino acid sequence: CASSLGQVSYEQYF. The J gene is TRBJ2-7, the V gene TRBV5-4; a possible D gene is TRBD1 (6 bases). Looked up from germline, CDR1 is SGHNT and CDR2 is YYREEE (reference sequence). V gave up 0 bases and J gave up 1 base, with 8 bases separating them. This CDR3 has 14 residues.

The rearrangement uses TRBV6-1 and TRBJ2-1, with TRBD2 identical over 7 bases. The V gene's germline CDR1 is MNHNS and CDR2 SASEGT. This CDR3 is 15 amino acids long. Losses at the gene ends were 7 bases for V and 7 bases for J; bases not matched to a gene: 13. The CDR3 loop is CASKLGASGPNEQFF. CDR3 sequence (DNA): TGTGCCAGCAAACTTGGGGCTAGCGGCCCTAATGAGCAGTTCTTC.

The chain carries TRBV5-1 and TRBJ2-2; D perhaps matches TRBD2 (6 bases). CDR1 and CDR2 from the germline V gene are SGHRS and YFSETQ. Trimming took 1 base from V and 6 from J, leaving 16 bases between them. This CDR3 comprises 16 residues. This CDR3 reads CASSLPVGGVAGELFF. In nucleotides, the CDR3 is TGCGCCAGCAGCTTGCCGGTCGGGGGTGTTGCCGGGGAGCTGTTTTTT.

This clone has more than one count but fewer than ten. The rearrangement links TRBV5-4 to TRBJ2-1; no clear D gene. Trimming stripped 4 bases from V and 0 bases from J, with 11 bases between. The CDR3 loop spans 15 amino acids. Germline V CDR1 and CDR2: SGHNT, YYREEE (reference sequence). The CDR3, as DNA: TGTGCCAGCAGCCCCGACGCGAGCTCCTACAATGAGCAGTTCTTC. Its protein product is CASSPDASSYNEQFF. Full variable domain (missing parts from reference TRBV5-4 and TRBJ2-1): ETGVTQSPTHLIKTRGQQVTLRCSSQSGHNTVSWYQQALGQGPQFIFQYYREEENGRGNFPPRFSGLQFPNYSSELNVNALELDDSALYLCASSPDASSYNEQFFGPGTRLTVL.

CDR3 nucleotides: TGTGCCAGCAACGTAGCGGAGAGTGGGTCCTACGAGCAGTACTTC. This translates into CASNVAESGSYEQYF. The chain combines TRBV7-9 with TRBJ2-7; TRBD2 might be the D (6 bases). Germline CDR1 SEHNR, CDR2 FQNEAQ (reference sequence). The CDR3 spans 15 residues. V was shortened by 7 bases and J by 1 base, with 17 bases between the two germline ends.

The chain combines TRBV7-2 with TRBJ2-1; D is possibly TRBD1 (7 bases). V dropped 5 bases and J dropped 3 bases, with 14 bases sitting between them. CDR1 and CDR2 (germline): SGHTA, FQGNSA. This CDR3 contains 15 residues. The CDR3, as DNA: TGTGCCAGCAGCCCCGGAGGGACAGTCTACAATGAGCAGTTCTTC. Translation gives CASSPGGTVYNEQFF.

This chain connects TRBV10-3 to TRBJ2-7; 14 nucleotides match TRBD2. This CDR3 contains 15 residues. V dropped 10 bases and J dropped 3; count of bases not matched to a gene: 8. CDR1 is ENHRY and CDR2 is SYGVKD in the germline V gene. DNA of the CDR3: TGTGCCACCAGGGGGACTAGCGGGAGCGTCTACGAGCAGTACTTC. Encoded protein: CATRGTSGSVYEQYF.

The chain combines TRBV5-4 with TRBJ2-1; TRBD2 agrees at 8 bases. The V and J ends lost 4 bases and 4 bases, in that order; junction bases with no gene match: 10. CDR1 and CDR2 from the germline V gene are SGHNT and YYREEE (reference sequence). The CDR3 sequence is 16 residues long. This CDR3 reads CASSQDESSGYNEQFF. DNA of the CDR3: TGTGCCAGCAGCCAAGATGAATCTAGCGGGTACAATGAGCAGTTCTTC. Full variable domain (remainder filled in from reference TRBV5-4 and TRBJ2-1): ETGVTQSPTHLIKTRGQQVTLRCSSQSGHNTVSWYQQALGQGPQFIFQYYREEENGRGNFPPRFSGLQFPNYSSELNVNALELDDSALYLCASSQDESSGYNEQFFGPGTRLTVL.

The gene calls are TRBV6-6 and TRBJ2-7; no reliable D call. CDR1 is MNHNY and CDR2 is SVGAGI in the germline V gene (reference sequence). This CDR3 contains 13 residues. With 7 bases removed from V and 0 bases from J, the gap between germline ends came to 10 bases. The CDR3 is CASTGESSYEQYF. CDR3 nucleotides: TGTGCCAGCACGGGCGAGAGCTCCTACGAGCAGTACTTC.

This clone has a single count. This chain connects TRBV25-1 to TRBJ2-7; possible D gene TRBD1, 6 bases. Trimming removed 3 bases at V and 0 bases at J, with 9 bases between. The germline gives CDR1 MGHDK, CDR2 SYGVNS. The CDR3 contains 14 residues. CDR3 amino acids: CASSEGQGSYEQYF. CDR3 coding DNA: TGTGCCAGCAGTGAGGGACAAGGCTCCTACGAGCAGTACTTC.

A few counts support this clone. The chain combines TRBV7-2 with TRBJ2-5; TRBD1 matches 7 bases. CDR3 length: 16 amino acids. CDR1 and CDR2 (germline): SGHTA, FQGNSA. Germline trimming cut 5 bases from V and 4 bases from J; bases unmatched to any gene: 13. CDR3 sequence: CASSRDRAISGETQYF. The DNA for the CDR3 is TGTGCCAGCAGCCGCGACAGGGCTATTTCGGGAGAGACCCAGTACTTC.

This clone was observed once. The rearrangement uses TRBV9 and TRBJ2-5; 7 bases map to TRBD1. This CDR3 has 15 residues. The germline CDR1 and CDR2 sequences are SGDLS and YYNGEE. Losses at the gene ends were 0 bases for V and 6 bases for J; bases not matched to a gene: 8. CDR3 residues: CASSVGTGVGKTQYF. The CDR3, as DNA: TGTGCCAGCAGCGTAGGAACAGGGGTAGGGAAGACCCAGTACTTC.

Details on this clone: Mismatch with germline at one junction end may stem from a read error. The chain is built from TRBV6-5 and TRBJ1-1; 7 bases are shared with TRBD1. Per the germline V gene, CDR1 is MNHEY and CDR2 is SVGAGI. The CDR3 sequence is 12 residues long. The CDR3 DNA reads TGTGCCAGCAGTATAGACAAGGACAGGCCTATCTTT. Translation gives CASSIDKDRPIF.

V and J are TRBV28 and TRBJ2-1; 9 bases align to TRBD2. The CDR3 runs 13 residues. The germline CDR1 and CDR2 sequences are MDHEN and SYDVKM. J gave up 12 bases and V 7 bases, and 10 bases lay outside the gene matches. The CDR3 DNA is TGTGCCAGCAAGGCGGGGGGGGCCGATGCGCAGTTCTTC. Its protein is CASKAGGADAQFF.

The J gene is TRBJ2-5, the V gene TRBV7-8, with D unclear. The closer fit of TRBJ2-7 to the DNA end suggests the J call may be wrong. The CDR3 length is 13 residues. The V gene's germline CDR1 is SGHVS and CDR2 FQNEAQ. The CDR3 reads CASSLSQAYEQYF. In DNA form, the CDR3 reads TGTGCCAGCAGCTTAAGCCAGGCTTACGAGCAGTACTTC.

The CDR3 nucleotides read TGCGCCAGCAGCCAAGACGTCAGTTCTGTAAATTCACCCCTCCACTTT. Protein product: CASSQDVSSVNSPLHF. The chain uses TRBV4-3 and TRBJ1-6; D remains ambiguous. Trimming stripped 0 bases from V and 7 bases from J, with 13 bases between. Germline-derived CDR1 and CDR2 are LGHNA and YSLEER. This CDR3 region has 16 residues.

The rearrangement links TRBV7-3 to TRBJ2-3, with D tentatively TRBD2 (6 bases). CDR1 is SGHTA, CDR2 FQGTGA, per germline. Trimming removed 0 bases at V and 4 bases at J, with 8 bases between. This CDR3 has 14 residues. The DNA of the CDR3 is TGTGCCAGCAGCTTAACGGAGGGAGCAGATACGCAGTATTTT. This encodes CASSLTEGADTQYF.